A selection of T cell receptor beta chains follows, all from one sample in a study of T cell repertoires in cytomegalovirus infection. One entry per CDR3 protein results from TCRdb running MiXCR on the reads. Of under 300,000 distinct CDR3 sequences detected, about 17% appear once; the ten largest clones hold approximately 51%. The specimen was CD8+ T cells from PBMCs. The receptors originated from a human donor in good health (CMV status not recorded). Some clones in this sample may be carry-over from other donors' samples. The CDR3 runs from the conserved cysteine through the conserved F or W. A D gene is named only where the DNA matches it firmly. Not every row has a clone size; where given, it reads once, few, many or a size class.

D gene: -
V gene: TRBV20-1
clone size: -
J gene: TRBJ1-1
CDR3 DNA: TGCAGTGCTAGAGATCTCGTTAAGGGGCCATGGGGCACTGAAGCTTTCTTT
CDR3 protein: CSARDLVKGPWGTEAFF

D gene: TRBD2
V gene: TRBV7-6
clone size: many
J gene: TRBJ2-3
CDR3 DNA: TGTGCCAGCAGCTCAACTCCGGGACTAGCGGCGGCCTTACGCACAGATACGCAGTATTTT
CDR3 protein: CASSSTPGLAAALRTDTQYF

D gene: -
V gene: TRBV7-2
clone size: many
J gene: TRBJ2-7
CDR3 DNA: TGTGCCAGCAGCTCGCAGGGGATGGGAAACTACGAGCAGTACTTC
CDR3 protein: CASSSQGMGNYEQYF

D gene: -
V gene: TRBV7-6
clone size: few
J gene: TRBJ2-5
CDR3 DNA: TGTGCCAGCAGCTTCGACGCGGGGGCGGAAGAGACCCAGTACTTC
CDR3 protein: CASSFDAGAEETQYF

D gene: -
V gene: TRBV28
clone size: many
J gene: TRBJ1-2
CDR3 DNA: TGTGCCAGCAGTTTAATACGCCCCGGGGACTATGGCTACACCTTC
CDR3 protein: CASSLIRPGDYGYTF

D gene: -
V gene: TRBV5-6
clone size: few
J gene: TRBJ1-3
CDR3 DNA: TGTGCCAGCAGCTACGGGACCCCCTCTGGAAACACCATATATTTT
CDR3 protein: CASSYGTPSGNTIYF

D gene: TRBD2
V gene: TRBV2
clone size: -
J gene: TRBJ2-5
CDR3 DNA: TGTGCCAGCAGTGACTCCCCTAGCGGGGGAGTCCAAGAGACCCAGTACTTC
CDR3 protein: CASSDSPSGGVQETQYF

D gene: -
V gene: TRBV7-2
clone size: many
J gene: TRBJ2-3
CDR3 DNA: TGTGCCAGCAGCGCCCGAGGCAAATCGACAGATACGCAGTATTTT
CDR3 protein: CASSARGKSTDTQYF

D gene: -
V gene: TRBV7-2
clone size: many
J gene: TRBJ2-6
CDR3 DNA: TGTGCCAGCACCCCCCAGGGCTCTGGGGCCAACGTCCTGACTTTC
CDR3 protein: CASTPQGSGANVLTF

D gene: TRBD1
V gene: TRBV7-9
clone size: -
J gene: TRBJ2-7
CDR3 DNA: TGTGCCAGCAGCTTTCGGGACGGCCAGGGGGCCGGACGCGAGCAGTACTTC
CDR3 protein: CASSFRDGQGAGREQYF

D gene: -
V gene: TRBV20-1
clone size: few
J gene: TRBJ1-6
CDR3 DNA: TGCAGTGCTAGAGATTATGGGGCGGACGGCGCGGTTAGGTCACCCCTCCACTTT
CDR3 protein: CSARDYGADGAVRSPLHF

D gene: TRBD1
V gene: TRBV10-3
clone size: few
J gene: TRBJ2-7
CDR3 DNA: TGTGCCATCAGTGTAGGACAGGCGAGCTCCTACGAGCAGTACTTC
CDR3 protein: CAISVGQASSYEQYF

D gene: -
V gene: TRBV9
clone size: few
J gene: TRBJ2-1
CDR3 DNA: TGTGCCAGCAGCCCCTCCGGGACAACTCCGGATGAGCAGTTCTTC
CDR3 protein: CASSPSGTTPDEQFF

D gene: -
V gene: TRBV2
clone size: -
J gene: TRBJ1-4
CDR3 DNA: TGTGCCAGCAGTGAAGGATTTGAAAAACTGTTTTTT
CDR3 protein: CASSEGFEKLFF

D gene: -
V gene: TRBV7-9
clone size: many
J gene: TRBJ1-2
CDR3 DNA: TGTGCCAGCAGTCCAAGGGCTCAGGGCACCTACGTGGGCTACACCTTC
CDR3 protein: CASSPRAQGTYVGYTF

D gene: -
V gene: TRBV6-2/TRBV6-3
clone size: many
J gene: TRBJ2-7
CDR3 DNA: TGTGCCAGCAAGACTCAGGGGCGCAACTACGAGCAGTACTTC
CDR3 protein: CASKTQGRNYEQYF

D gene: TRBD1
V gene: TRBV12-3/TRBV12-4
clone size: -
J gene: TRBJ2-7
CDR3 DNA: TGTGCCAGCAGAAATGACGGACAGGGAACCTACGAGCAGTACTTC
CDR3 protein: CASRNDGQGTYEQYF

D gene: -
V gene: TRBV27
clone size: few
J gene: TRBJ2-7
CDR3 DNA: TGTGCCAGCAGTTTATTCTGGACTTCCTACGAGCAGTACTTC
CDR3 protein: CASSLFWTSYEQYF

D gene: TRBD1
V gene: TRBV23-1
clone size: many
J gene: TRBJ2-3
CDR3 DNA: TGCGCCAGCAGCCGAACAGGGGGGGATACGCAGTATTTT
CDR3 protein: CASSRTGGDTQYF

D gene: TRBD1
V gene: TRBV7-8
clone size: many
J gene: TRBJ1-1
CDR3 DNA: TGTGCCAGCAGCCCACGTATGACAGGGGGGAACACTGAAGCTTTCTTT
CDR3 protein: CASSPRMTGGNTEAFF

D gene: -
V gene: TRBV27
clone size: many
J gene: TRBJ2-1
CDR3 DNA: TGTGCCAGCAGTTTTGAGAGGCGCTCGAGGGGCAATGAGCAGTTCTTC
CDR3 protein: CASSFERRSRGNEQFF

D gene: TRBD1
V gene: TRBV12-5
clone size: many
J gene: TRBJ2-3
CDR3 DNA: TGTGCTAGTGGTTGGACAGGGATGAGAACAGATACGCAGTATTTT
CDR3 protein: CASGWTGMRTDTQYF

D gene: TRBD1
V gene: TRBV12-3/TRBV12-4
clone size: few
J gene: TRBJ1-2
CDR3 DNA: TGTGCCAGCAGTCCAGGGACAGGGCCTAACTATGGCTACACCTTC
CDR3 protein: CASSPGTGPNYGYTF

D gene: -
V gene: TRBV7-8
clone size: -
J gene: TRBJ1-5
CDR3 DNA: TGTGCCAGCAGCTTAGGCGCAGGGTTGGGGGTTCAGCCCCAGCATTTT
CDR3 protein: CASSLGAGLGVQPQHF

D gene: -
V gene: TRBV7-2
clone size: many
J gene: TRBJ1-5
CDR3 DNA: TGTGCCAGCAGCACCGACAGCGGCAATCAGCCCCAGCATTTT
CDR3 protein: CASSTDSGNQPQHF

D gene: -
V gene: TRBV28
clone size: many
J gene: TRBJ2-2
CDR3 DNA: TGTGCCAGCAGCGCCAGCGGACTCGCCCAGGTCACCGGGGAGCTGTTTTTT
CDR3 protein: CASSASGLAQVTGELFF

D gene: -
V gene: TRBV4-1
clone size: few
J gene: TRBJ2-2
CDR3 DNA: TGCGCCAGCAGCCAAGGGAACACCGGGGAGCTGTTTTTT
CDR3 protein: CASSQGNTGELFF

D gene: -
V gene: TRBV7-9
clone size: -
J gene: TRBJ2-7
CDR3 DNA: TGTGCCAGCAGCCACAGGGATCGGAGGACCTACGAGCAGTACTTC
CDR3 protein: CASSHRDRRTYEQYF

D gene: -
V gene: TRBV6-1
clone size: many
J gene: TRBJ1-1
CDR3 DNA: TGTGCCAGCAGTGAAGGGAGTGAAGCTTTCTTT
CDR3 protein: CASSEGSEAFF

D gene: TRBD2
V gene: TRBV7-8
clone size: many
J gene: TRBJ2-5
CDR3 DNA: TGTGCCAGCATCAGTAGGACTAGCGGGGGTCGGGAGACCCAGTACTTC
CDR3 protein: CASISRTSGGRETQYF

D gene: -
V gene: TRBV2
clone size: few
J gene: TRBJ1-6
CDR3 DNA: TGTGCCAGCAGTGCGGGGGGAAGCTCCTATAATTCACCCCTCCACTTT
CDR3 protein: CASSAGGSSYNSPLHF

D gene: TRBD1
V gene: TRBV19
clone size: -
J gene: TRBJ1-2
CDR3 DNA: TGTGCCAGTAGTCCCAGACCGTTACTGGACAGGGAGCTCAATGGCTACACCTTC
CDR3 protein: CASSPRPLLDRELNGYTF

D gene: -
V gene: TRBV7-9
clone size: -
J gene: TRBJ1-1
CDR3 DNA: TGTGCCAGCAGCTTATATCTTGGGCAGCCGAACACTGAAGCTTTCTTT
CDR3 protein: CASSLYLGQPNTEAFF